The clone carrying this TCR beta chain came up once. The sample belongs to a study of T cells after yellow fever vaccination. TCRdb ran MiXCR on the 5' RACE reads and lists one entry per CDR3 protein. The sample holds under 550,000 distinct CDR3 sequences, 21% seen once. This CDR3 spans 14 amino acids. V lost 6 bases, J lost 0 bases, and 8 bases lay in between. Germline-derived CDR1 and CDR2 are ENHRY and SYGVKD. V and J are TRBV10-3 and TRBJ2-2, with D perhaps matching TRBD2 (5 bases). The clonotype was recovered from a man between 18 and 29 years old who received the YFV17D yellow fever vaccine. The source was PBMCs, collected roughly 20 days after the first yellow fever vaccination. The CDR3 DNA follows: TGTGCCATCAGGGCGGACTCGAACACCGGGGAGCTGTTTTTT. It specifies CAIRADSNTGELFF.